This entry lists 23 T cell receptor beta chains sequenced from one sample in a study of T-cell memory formation after mild COVID-19. MiXCR was run by TCRdb on the 5' RACE reads, yielding one entry per CDR3 protein. The sample contains more than 120,000 distinct CDR3 sequences, 6% of which appear only once. What was sequenced was PBMCs or a T cell subset sorted from them (not recorded which). All receptors derive from an adult woman who had mild COVID-19 (a few samples of this study predate the infection). Cell type and time point are not known.

This clonotype occurred once. The V gene is TRBV5-1, the J gene TRBJ1-1, with no clear D. CDR1 is SGHRS and CDR2 is YFSETQ in the germline V gene. The V gene lost 7 bases and the J gene lost 0 bases, with 13 bases spanning the gap. This CDR3 is 14 amino acids long. For the CDR3, the DNA is TGCGCCAGCGGTCGCGGGGAGATGAACACTGAAGCTTTCTTT. Protein sequence: CASGRGEMNTEAFF. Combining the CDR3 with reference TRBV5-1 and TRBJ1-1 gives the whole variable domain KAGVTQTPRYLIKTRGQQVTLSCSPISGHRSVSWYQQTPGQGLQFLFEYFSETQRNKGNFPGRFSGRQFSNSRSEMNVSTLELGDSALYLCASGRGEMNTEAFFGQGTRLTVV.

This clonotype was recorded at least ten times. This chain connects TRBV20-1 to TRBJ2-7; the D gene is possibly TRBD1 (6 bases). The CDR3 sequence is 14 residues long. The germline V and J ends were trimmed by 1 base and 4 bases, with 14 bases remaining between them. Germline V gene data show CDR1 as DFQATT and CDR2 as SNEGSKA (reference sequence). The CDR3 sequence is CSARGPTGFYEQYF. DNA of the CDR3: TGCAGTGCTAGAGGCCCTACAGGGTTTTACGAGCAGTACTTC.

This clonotype was seen ten or more times. The chain employs TRBV7-2 and TRBJ2-6; D is unclear. V lost 5 bases to trimming and J lost 2 bases, with 7 bases between them. The CDR3 sequence is 14 residues long. Germline values: CDR1 SGHTA, CDR2 FQGNSA. The CDR3 bases are TGTGCCAGCAGCCCGAGTACTGGGGCCAACGTCCTGACTTTC. Protein sequence: CASSPSTGANVLTF.

This clonotype showed up just a few times. The rearrangement uses TRBV9 and TRBJ2-1, with 10 positions matching TRBD1. V lost 0 bases, J lost 2 bases, and 2 bases stayed unmatched. This CDR3 is built from 16 residues. Germline CDR1 is SGDLS and CDR2 is YYNGEE. CDR3 DNA: TGTGCCAGCAGCGTAGGGGGACAGGGGACCTACAATGAGCAGTTCTTC. It codes for CASSVGGQGTYNEQFF.

This clonotype was seen a handful of times. The chain is built from TRBV3-1 and TRBJ1-6, with D possibly TRBD1 on 5 matching bases. CDR1 is LGHDT, CDR2 YNNKEL, per germline (reference sequence). Trimming took 4 bases from V and 5 from J, leaving 12 bases between them. The CDR3 is 15 amino acids. The CDR3 region has the DNA TGTGCCAGCAGCCCTATGACAGTTCATAATTCACCCCTCCACTTT. Translating gives CASSPMTVHNSPLHF.

The sample holds a few counts of this clonotype. J is TRBJ2-1 and V is TRBV6-6; TRBD1 matches at 8 bases. V trimming: 2 bases; J trimming: 6 bases; junction bases outside the gene matches: 3. The germline gives CDR1 MNHNY, CDR2 SVGAGI (reference sequence). The CDR3 spans 14 residues. The CDR3 DNA is TGTGCCAGCAGTTACAGGCAGGGGGCCAATGAGCAGTTCTTC. Amino acid sequence: CASSYRQGANEQFF.

Only a few counts were recorded for this clonotype. The genes are TRBV20-1 and TRBJ2-7; D possibly corresponds to TRBD1 (6 bases). The CDR3 runs to 14 residues. V was trimmed by 4 bases and J by 8 bases, leaving 21 bases between them. Germline values: CDR1 DFQATT, CDR2 SNEGSKA (reference sequence). Here the CDR3 reads CSATPTFNRAQQYF. The CDR3 bases are TGCAGTGCTACCCCAACTTTTAACAGGGCTCAGCAGTACTTC.

The chain employs TRBV5-4 and TRBJ2-3; tentative D call: TRBD2 (6 bases). Trimming stripped 1 base from V and 4 bases from J, with 19 bases between. This CDR3 comprises 17 residues. Germline V lookup: CDR1 SGHNT, CDR2 YYREEE (reference sequence). CDR3 in amino acids: CASSLYDMSGRSDTQYF. In DNA form, the CDR3 reads TGTGCCAGCAGCTTGTACGATATGTCAGGGAGGTCAGATACGCAGTATTTT.

This clonotype was picked up a small number of times. The J gene is TRBJ1-4, the V gene TRBV7-2; D gene uncertain. This CDR3 is 15 amino acids long. Looked up from germline, CDR1 is SGHTA and CDR2 is FQGNSA. Deletions cut 1 base from V and 8 bases from J, with 14 bases between. The CDR3 here is CASSLVGSPREKLFF. CDR3 nucleotides: TGTGCCAGCAGCTTAGTCGGATCCCCCAGGGAAAAACTGTTTTTT.

This clonotype has more than one count but fewer than ten. The rearrangement links TRBV19 to TRBJ1-5, with D unclear. The CDR3 runs to 15 residues. Germline CDR1 and CDR2: LNHDA and SQIVND (reference sequence). V gave up 5 bases and J gave up 1 base, with 12 bases separating them. CDR3 coding DNA: TGTGCCAGTAGTTATTCCCCGGGAAGCAATCAGCCCCAGCATTTT. It specifies CASSYSPGSNQPQHF.

At least ten counts were recorded for this clonotype. The rearrangement links TRBV20-1 to TRBJ2-1; 11 bases are shared with TRBD2. This CDR3 is 14 amino acids long. Germline V gene sequence: CDR1 DFQATT, CDR2 SNEGSKA (reference sequence). V was clipped by 5 bases and J by 5 bases; unmatched bases: 5. The CDR3 DNA is TGCAGTGCTTATACTAGCGGGGGTAACAATGAGCAGTTCTTC. Translating it yields CSAYTSGGNNEQFF.

This clonotype was seen ten or more times. The genes are TRBV20-1 and TRBJ1-2; D might be TRBD1 (6 bases). CDR3 length equals 11 residues. The V end was cut by 6 bases, the J end by 8 bases, with 13 bases between. In germline, CDR1 is DFQATT, CDR2 SNEGSKA (reference sequence). CDR3 in amino acids: CSARQVSGYTF. CDR3 DNA sequence: TGCAGTGCGAGACAGGTTTCAGGCTACACCTTC.

This chain connects TRBV20-1 to TRBJ2-7; D might be TRBD2 (7 bases). The V gene lost 2 bases and the J gene lost 6 bases, with 17 bases spanning the gap. The CDR3 has 14 amino acids. Germline values: CDR1 DFQATT, CDR2 SNEGSKA (reference sequence). CDR3 nucleotide sequence: TGCAGTGCTAGACGAGGGGGGGGCGGTCGCGAGCAGTACTTC. Translation: CSARRGGGGREQYF.

Only a few counts were recorded for this clonotype. The chain recombines TRBV6-2 or TRBV6-3 with TRBJ1-1, with D uncertain. V dropped 6 bases and J dropped 3 bases, with 5 bases sitting between them. CDR1 is MNHEY, CDR2 SVGEGT, per germline. The CDR3 consists of 11 residues. The CDR3 loop is CASSQYTEAFF. The CDR3 DNA sequence: TGTGCCAGCAGCCAATACACTGAAGCTTTCTTT.

This clonotype was counted between two and nine times. The chain is built from TRBV5-1 and TRBJ2-5, with 9 bases identical to TRBD1. Germline V gene sequence: CDR1 SGHRS, CDR2 YFSETQ. Trimming removed 0 bases from V and 5 bases from J; junction bases left unmatched: 5. The length of the CDR3 is 15 residues. The CDR3 loop reads CASSLAGTGLETQYF. In DNA form, the CDR3 reads TGCGCCAGCAGCTTGGCCGGGACAGGGCTGGAGACCCAGTACTTC.

There are many counts of this clonotype. The J gene is TRBJ2-5, the V gene TRBV5-1; no firm D call. Trimming shortened V by 6 bases and J by 5 bases, and 8 bases separated the two germline ends. The CDR3 is 11 residues long. Germline V CDR1 and CDR2: SGHRS, YFSETQ. DNA for the CDR3: TGCGCCAGCACTATTTTGGAGACCCAGTACTTC. Protein sequence: CASTILETQYF.

This clonotype was picked up many times. The CDR3 DNA reads TGTGCCAGCAGCCTCCGGACCCAGACTAGCGGGAAGACCTACGAGCAGTACTTC. Protein sequence: CASSLRTQTSGKTYEQYF. The rearrangement joins TRBV7-2 to TRBJ2-7; 11 positions match TRBD2. The V gene's germline CDR1 is SGHTA and CDR2 FQGNSA. CDR3 size: 18 residues. The J segment lost 2 bases and the V segment lost 5 bases, leaving 14 bases of the junction unmatched.

This chain links TRBV6-4 with TRBJ2-1; no definite D call. Germline V gives CDR1 MRHNA, CDR2 SNTAGT. CDR3 length: 13 amino acids. V was cut by 6 bases and J by 9 bases, with 15 bases left in between. CDR3 nucleotide sequence: TGTGCCAGCAGAGAAGCTGGATCGTTTGAGCAGTTCTTC. The encoded protein is CASREAGSFEQFF.

The chain joins TRBV5-1 to TRBJ2-7; TRBD2 aligns across 10 bases. The V gene's germline CDR1 is SGHRS and CDR2 YFSETQ. The trim removed 1 base at V and 6 bases at J, leaving 10 bases unmatched. This CDR3 contains 16 residues. The chain's CDR3 is CASSLSSTSGKTEQYF. The DNA for the CDR3 is TGCGCCAGCAGCTTGAGCTCCACTAGCGGGAAGACCGAGCAGTACTTC.

This clonotype was seen ten or more times. The chain uses TRBV7-2 and TRBJ2-7; TRBD2 aligns across 7 bases. Germline lookup yields CDR1 SGHTA and CDR2 FQGNSA. Unmatched junction bases numbered 14, after V lost 8 bases and J lost 4 bases. This CDR3 is built from 15 residues. In nucleotides, the CDR3 is TGTGCCAGCCAAGAGAGAGGTAGCGGGTTATACGAGCAGTACTTC. This encodes CASQERGSGLYEQYF.

The J gene is TRBJ2-7, the V gene TRBV7-6; TRBD1 agrees at 7 bases. Trimming took 3 bases from V and 2 from J; bases not matched to a gene: 4. Germline lookup yields CDR1 SGHVS and CDR2 FNYEAQ. This CDR3 spans 14 amino acids. CDR3 sequence reads: CASSFRQGPYEQYF. CDR3 in DNA: TGTGCCAGCAGCTTTAGACAGGGACCCTACGAGCAGTACTTC.

This clonotype has more than one count but fewer than ten. The rearrangement links TRBV20-1 to TRBJ1-1; D gene uncertain. V was trimmed by 5 bases and J by 2 bases, leaving 15 bases between them. From germline, CDR1 is DFQATT and CDR2 SNEGSKA (reference sequence). The CDR3 totals 14 residues. The CDR3 coding sequence is TGCAGTGCTCCTCCGGTTCGATATAACACTGAAGCTTTCTTT. Protein: CSAPPVRYNTEAFF.

A few counts support this clonotype. The chain joins TRBV7-2 to TRBJ2-3; TRBD1 aligns across 7 bases. Germline V gene lookup returns CDR1 SGHTA and CDR2 FQGNSA. V lost 0 bases and J lost 6; bases outside the gene matches: 6. CDR3 size: 15 residues. The CDR3 DNA reads TGTGCCAGCAGCTTAGCAGGGGGCGATTGGGATACGCAGTATTTT. This sequence encodes CASSLAGGDWDTQYF.